Listed below are T cell receptor beta chains from one sample, sequenced in a study of blood T cell repertoires in COVID-19. Method: immunoSEQ multiplex PCR; TCRdb's copy keeps in-frame clones and lacks some. The repertoire holds around 200,000 clones, with 75% to 90% as singletons. Sequenced sample: PBMCs or T cells enriched from blood (not recorded which). These TCRs come from a man aged 35-49 years who had recovered from COVID-19. The conserved cysteine and the conserved F or W are not part of the CDR3 here. For some rows the clone size is stated as once, few or many, or as a class when expanded; others skip it.

clone_size v_call cdr3_aa
NA TRBV12-3/TRBV12-4 ASSLEGTAEAF
NA TRBV9 ASSVGSPLAYEQY
NA TRBV19 ASSLLGQPPF
NA TRBV15 ATRIEGTYEQY
NA TRBV29-1 SAGGASNYGYT
NA TRBV3-1/TRBV3-2 ASSLDSQGLGYT
NA TRBV5-5 ASSPWTADTEAF
NA TRBV4-2 ASSQQGAEKLF
NA TRBV7-9 ASSLAEGAGRNEQF
NA TRBV7-2 ASSSFLAGGMETQY
NA TRBV30 AWVQGGYGYT
NA TRBV11-3 ASSFGRGDTEAF
NA TRBV20-1 SAREETEAF
NA TRBV5-8 ASSPRLAGGGETQY
few TRBV6-5 ASTEGTANYGYT
NA TRBV7-8 ASSAQARALPGEQF
once TRBV18 ASSLEGAYEQY
NA TRBV30 AWSVRSFSIY
NA TRBV6-6 ASSKEAPPRQDGYT
once TRBV27 ASSLSMEGRGTEAF
NA TRBV28 ASSGPGSYEQY
NA TRBV9 ASSVDPVTNEKLF
NA TRBV6-1 ASSDSSRTDTQY
NA TRBV6-5 ALSRGGIPTEAF
NA TRBV6-6 ASTLKPDYGYT
once TRBV30 AWKGQVGYT
once TRBV28 ASTITGGGNEKLF
NA TRBV7-9 ASSLGQAPADTQY
NA TRBV5-6 ASSRKHGGEY
few TRBV9 ASSGDRVDSGNTIY
NA TRBV25-1 ASSEPGQGMVY
NA TRBV4-1 ASNPRGGSPLH
NA TRBV13 ASSLEQVGSGANVLT
NA TRBV2 ASSDQGIQPQH
NA TRBV15 ATSDRSGANVLT
once TRBV28 ASSLSDRTGGGEQY
few TRBV11-3 ASSFGQGRVSGNTIY
NA TRBV2 ATFGTGGKRGLYNEQF
NA TRBV9 ASSPPGGNEQF
NA TRBV12-5 ASGFYRAEAF
NA TRBV10-3 ASSPGQGTHEQY
NA TRBV28 ASRRQGVRNQPQH
few TRBV10-3 AITDGGSGNTIY
NA TRBV14 ASSHRQGNYEQY
NA TRBV19 ASSPTGGGEKLF
NA TRBV28 ASSPSSSYNQPQH
NA TRBV7-8 ASSLGGANYGYT
NA TRBV28 ASNSGQGGETQY
few TRBV28 ASLQGRGTEAF
NA TRBV11-3 ASSSIGQGARTEAF
NA TRBV20-1 SASREPNTEAF
once TRBV5-1 ASSPDRGTSLIRTIY
NA TRBV2 ASSEASGGIYNEQF
NA TRBV12-3/TRBV12-4 ASSRTGLSEAF
NA TRBV19 ASSPTGSSYEQY